The sample holds a few counts of the clone carrying this TCR beta chain. The record originates from a study of blood T cell repertoires in COVID-19. Sequencing was performed with immunoSEQ multiplex PCR; in TCRdb, only in-frame clones are kept and a portion is missing. This table has 200,000 to 250,000 clones, more than 70% appearing once. V shed 3 bases, J shed 3 bases, and the junction held 10 bases outside the gene matches. Germline loops: CDR1 ENHRY, CDR2 SYGVKD. The CDR3 has 17 amino acids. The gene calls are TRBV10-3 and TRBJ1-5; 8 bases align to TRBD1. Material for sequencing was peripheral blood. This clonotype originated in a woman between 55 and 75 years old with acute or convalescent COVID-19. In DNA, the CDR3 is TGTGCCATCAGTGATCCTACAGGGGGTGATGACAATCAGCCCCAGCATTTT. Translation gives CAISDPTGGDDNQPQHF.